This T cell receptor beta chain was found in a study of beta chain features in type 1 diabetes. There are many counts of this clone. The isolated RNA, all of it, was reverse transcribed, so expressed TCRB transcripts were what got sequenced. Generated by immunoSEQ multiplex PCR, the TCRdb table keeps only in-frame clones and is missing some. This sample carries under 400,000 clones, 13% to 15% of them seen once, and the ten largest clones take over 5.5%. The V end lost 1 base, the J end lost 7 bases, and 9 bases lay between the germline ends. The CDR3 loop spans 13 amino acids. The germline V gene encodes CDR1 SEHNR and CDR2 FQNEAQ (reference sequence).

The TCR sequence derives from a man under 40 in good health. Sequencing was done on a sample of central memory CD4+ T cells from blood. This chain uses TRBV7-9 with TRBJ2-3; D call uncertain. The DNA for the CDR3 is TGTGCCAGCAGCTTAGGGCGTGAAAATACGCAGTATTTT. The encoded protein is CASSLGRENTQYF.